One TCR beta chain is described in this entry. Donors were grouped by their self-reported clinical history. In the original processing: Estimation of nucleated cell counts relied on the amplification of reference gene primers. Using immunoSEQ multiplex PCR, the repertoire was profiled, and TCRdb retains in-frame clones only, with some absent. V and J calls and clone size are copied from that table; D and trimming were computed from the DNA. The sample includes around 250,000 clones, 82% of them seen just once. The data were obtained in a study of blood T cell repertoires in COVID-19. Whole-study context: Sites across the United States, Italy and Spain contributed samples from acute and convalescent COVID-19.

The sample consisted of PBMCs or T cells enriched from blood (not recorded which). The clonotype originates from a man between 35 and 55 years old who had been exposed to COVID-19.

The DNA for the CDR3 is TGTGCCAGCAGCGGGCAGGGTTCCGGCTCTAGGGAGCAGTACTTC. This codes for CASSGQGSGSREQYF. The chain combines TRBV5-6 with TRBJ2-7; TRBD1 is a possible D gene (5 bases). Germline CDR1 SGHDT, CDR2 YYEEEE. Deletions cut 4 bases from V and 7 bases from J, with 21 bases between. The length of the CDR3 is 15 residues.